The rows below give T cell receptor beta chains drawn from one sample of a study of CD8 T cells in Susac syndrome. TCRdb ran MiXCR on the immunoSEQ multiplex PCR reads and lists one entry per CDR3 protein. Among hundreds of thousands of distinct CDR3 sequences listed, around 96% were seen once. The sample taken for sequencing was CD4+ T cells from PBMCs. The receptors were gathered from a human donor with Susac syndrome. Both conserved end residues are part of each CDR3. A D gene is named only where the DNA matches it firmly. Clone size is given for some rows only: seen once, a few or many times, or a class if the clone is expanded.

V	size	J	D	CDR3	DNA
TRBV25-1	-	TRBJ1-2	-	CASGGSDGYTF	TGTGCCAGCGGGGGGTCGGATGGCTACACCTTC
TRBV30	-	TRBJ1-1	-	CAWRAELTTEAFF	TGTGCCTGGAGAGCGGAATTAACGACTGAAGCTTTCTTT
TRBV30	-	TRBJ1-2	TRBD1	CAWSVHPRQGAYGYTF	TGTGCCTGGAGTGTACACCCCCGACAGGGGGCTTATGGCTACACCTTC
TRBV20-1	-	TRBJ2-5	-	CSARVGAPFGETQYF	TGCAGTGCTAGAGTAGGTGCTCCCTTCGGGGAGACCCAGTACTTC
TRBV29-1	once	TRBJ1-2	TRBD1	CSGRDRDGYTF	TGCAGCGGCCGGGACAGAGATGGCTACACCTTC
TRBV20-1	-	TRBJ2-5	TRBD1	CSARGQGGETQYF	TGCAGTGCTAGGGGACAGGGAGGAGAGACCCAGTACTTC
TRBV7-6	-	TRBJ2-4	TRBD1	CASSLTGDRGLNIQYF	TGTGCCAGCAGCTTAACAGGGGACAGGGGACTTAACATTCAGTACTTC
TRBV30	-	TRBJ2-3	TRBD2	CAWSVRGLAGGDTQYF	TGTGCCTGGAGTGTACGAGGGCTAGCGGGAGGAGATACGCAGTATTTT
TRBV4-1	-	TRBJ1-5	-	CASRTQGQSNQPQHF	TGCGCCAGCAGGACGCAGGGTCAGAGCAATCAGCCCCAGCATTTT
TRBV20-1	once	TRBJ2-1	TRBD2	CSARGGLAGFNEQFF	TGCAGTGCTAGAGGCGGACTAGCGGGATTCAATGAGCAGTTCTTC
TRBV20-1	-	TRBJ2-5	TRBD1	CSAGFGTGEETQYF	TGCAGTGCTGGGTTCGGGACAGGGGAAGAGACCCAGTACTTC
TRBV19	-	TRBJ2-5	-	CASSLRLRETQYF	TGTGCCAGTAGCCTGAGGCTACGGGAGACCCAGTACTTC
TRBV29-1	-	TRBJ1-2	TRBD1	CSVDDREFYGYTF	TGCAGCGTCGACGACAGGGAGTTTTATGGCTACACCTTC
TRBV15	once	TRBJ1-1	-	CATSRDYSQGAFF	TGTGCCACCAGCAGAGATTACAGCCAAGGAGCTTTCTTT
TRBV20-1	-	TRBJ2-3	-	CSVTKGVTDTQYF	TGCAGTGTTACCAAAGGGGTCACAGATACGCAGTATTTT
TRBV21-1	-	TRBJ2-5	-	CASHATRGQGQETQYF	TGTGCCAGCCACGCAACCCGGGGACAGGGGCAAGAAACCCAGTACTTC
TRBV20-1	-	TRBJ2-7	-	CSAYGAGYEQYF	TGCAGTGCTTACGGGGCCGGATACGAGCAGTACTTC
TRBV6-5	-	TRBJ2-5	TRBD1	CASTRRGQETQYF	TGTGCCAGCACACGCAGGGGGCAAGAGACCCAGTACTTC
TRBV28	-	TRBJ2-2	TRBD1	CASTAGGRTGELFF	TGTGCCAGCACGGCAGGGGGCAGGACCGGGGAGCTGTTTTTT
TRBV14	-	TRBJ2-7	TRBD1	CASSQRGPSKPYEQYF	TGTGCCAGCAGCCAAAGGGGGCCTTCTAAGCCCTACGAGCAGTACTTC
TRBV2	-	TRBJ2-5	-	CASSGRYTAETQYF	TGTGCCAGCAGTGGTCGGTACACCGCCGAGACCCAGTACTTC
TRBV5-1	once	TRBJ2-7	-	CASSMAGLTTQYF	TGCGCCAGCAGCATGGCCGGGCTGACGACGCAGTACTTC
TRBV27	-	TRBJ2-1	TRBD2	CASSAGGAYNEQFF	TGTGCCAGCTCCGCGGGGGGCGCCTACAATGAGCAGTTCTTC
TRBV4-1	-	TRBJ2-5	-	CASSPLRVVFPETQYF	TGCGCCAGCAGCCCTCTGAGGGTAGTTTTCCCAGAGACCCAGTACTTC
TRBV20-1	-	TRBJ1-5	TRBD1	CSARRTGNSNQPQHF	TGCAGTGCTAGGCGGACAGGGAATAGCAATCAGCCCCAGCATTTT
TRBV11-2	once	TRBJ2-7	-	CASSFERHEQYF	TGTGCCAGCAGCTTCGAGCGGCACGAGCAGTACTTC
TRBV30	-	TRBJ2-5	-	CAWSATRETQYF	TGTGCCTGGAGCGCCACCAGGGAGACCCAGTACTTC
TRBV9	-	TRBJ1-4	TRBD1	CASSVDFGTGAEKLFF	TGTGCCAGCAGCGTAGATTTCGGGACAGGGGCTGAAAAACTGTTTTTT
TRBV12-3/TRBV12-4	-	TRBJ2-1	TRBD1	CASHQDRVRYEQFF	TGTGCCAGCCACCAGGACAGGGTTCGGTATGAGCAGTTCTTC
TRBV20-1	-	TRBJ2-3	-	CSASDGIGTDTQYF	TGCAGTGCTAGCGATGGTATTGGTACAGATACGCAGTATTTT
TRBV11-3	-	TRBJ2-7	TRBD1	CASSPGTGATYEQYF	TGTGCCAGCAGCCCAGGGACAGGGGCAACCTACGAGCAGTACTTC
TRBV4-2	-	TRBJ2-5	TRBD1	CASSQGRQGGETQYF	TGTGCCAGCAGCCAAGGGAGACAGGGGGGGGAGACCCAGTACTTC
TRBV12-3/TRBV12-4	-	TRBJ2-6	-	CASSLRRPNVLTF	TGTGCCAGCAGTTTACGCAGACCCAACGTCCTGACTTTC
TRBV20-1	-	TRBJ2-7	TRBD2	CSARIGLAGAYEQYF	TGCAGTGCTAGAATAGGACTAGCGGGTGCCTACGAGCAGTACTTC
TRBV4-1	-	TRBJ2-7	-	CASSQVGGTYEQYF	TGCGCCAGCAGCCAGGTTGGGGGCACCTACGAGCAGTACTTC
TRBV12-3/TRBV12-4	-	TRBJ2-7	TRBD2	CASSLTSDFSYEQYF	TGTGCCAGCAGTCTGACTAGCGACTTCTCCTACGAGCAGTACTTC
TRBV27	-	TRBJ2-3	TRBD2	CASTGTSGTDTQYF	TGTGCCAGCACTGGGACTAGCGGCACAGATACGCAGTATTTT
TRBV4-1	-	TRBJ2-5	TRBD2	CASSQFRSGTSRETQYF	TGCGCCAGCAGCCAATTCCGCTCGGGGACTAGTCGTGAGACCCAGTACTTC
TRBV29-1	-	TRBJ1-5	-	CSVRRDSNQPQHF	TGCAGCGTTCGCAGGGATAGCAATCAGCCCCAGCATTTT
TRBV7-9	-	TRBJ1-1	TRBD1	CASSFEGASTEAFF	TGTGCCAGCAGTTTTGAGGGGGCGAGCACTGAAGCTTTCTTT
TRBV5-4	once	TRBJ2-1	TRBD2	CAGGETLYNEQFF	TGTGCCGGGGGGGAGACGCTTTACAATGAGCAGTTCTTC
TRBV29-1	-	TRBJ2-3	-	CSVVPGRTDTQYF	TGCAGCGTTGTCCCGGGCCGCACAGATACGCAGTATTTT
TRBV5-1	-	TRBJ2-2	-	CATRSGESTGELFF	TGCGCCACCCGAAGCGGAGAAAGCACCGGGGAGCTGTTTTTT
TRBV19	-	TRBJ1-5	-	CASSILRGAGREDQPQHF	TGTGCCAGTAGTATACTCCGGGGCGCGGGTCGGGAGGATCAGCCCCAGCATTTT
TRBV28	-	TRBJ2-2	-	CASVGQGNTGELFF	TGTGCCAGCGTGGGGCAGGGGAACACCGGGGAGCTGTTTTTT
TRBV21-1	-	TRBJ1-2	-	CASRTWLRTDDGYTF	TGTGCCAGCCGCACCTGGTTACGGACGGATGATGGCTACACCTTC
TRBV7-9	few	TRBJ2-5	-	CASSLNGEETQYF	TGTGCCAGCAGCTTAAACGGGGAAGAGACCCAGTACTTC
TRBV20-1	once	TRBJ2-7	-	CSARGTYYEQYF	TGCAGTGCTAGAGGGACGTACTACGAGCAGTACTTC
TRBV7-2	-	TRBJ2-7	TRBD2	CASSLIAGTYEQYF	TGTGCCAGCAGCCTTATAGCGGGGACCTACGAGCAGTACTTC
TRBV24-1	-	TRBJ2-5	TRBD1	CATSVFRDREGQETQYF	TGTGCCACCAGTGTTTTTAGGGACAGGGAGGGCCAAGAGACCCAGTACTTC
TRBV5-1	-	TRBJ1-4	-	CASSRGQGINEKLFF	TGCGCCAGCAGCCGGGGGCAGGGGATTAATGAAAAACTGTTTTTT
TRBV30	-	TRBJ2-5	-	CAWSRGRGETQYF	TGTGCCTGGAGCAGAGGACGGGGGGAGACCCAGTACTTC
TRBV28	-	TRBJ1-5	-	CASTKIRHSNQPQHF	TGTGCCAGCACCAAAATCCGGCACAGCAATCAGCCCCAGCATTTT